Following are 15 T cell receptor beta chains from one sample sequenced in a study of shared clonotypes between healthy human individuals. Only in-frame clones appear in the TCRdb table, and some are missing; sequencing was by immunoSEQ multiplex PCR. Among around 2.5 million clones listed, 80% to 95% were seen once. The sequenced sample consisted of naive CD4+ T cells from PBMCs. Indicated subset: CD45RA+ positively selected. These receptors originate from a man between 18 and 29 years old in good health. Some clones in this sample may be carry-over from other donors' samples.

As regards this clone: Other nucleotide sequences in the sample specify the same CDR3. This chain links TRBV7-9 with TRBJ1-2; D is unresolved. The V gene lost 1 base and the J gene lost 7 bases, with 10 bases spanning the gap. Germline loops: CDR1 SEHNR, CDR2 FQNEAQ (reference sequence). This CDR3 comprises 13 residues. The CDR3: CASSLVDGSGYTF. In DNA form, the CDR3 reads TGTGCCAGCAGCTTAGTCGACGGTTCTGGCTACACCTTC. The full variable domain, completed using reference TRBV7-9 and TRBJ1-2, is DTGVSQNPRHKITKRGQNVTFRCDPISEHNRLYWYRQTLGQGPEFLTYFQNEAQLEKSRLLSDRFSAERPKGSFSTLEIQRTEQGDSAMYLCASSLVDGSGYTFGSGTRLTVV.

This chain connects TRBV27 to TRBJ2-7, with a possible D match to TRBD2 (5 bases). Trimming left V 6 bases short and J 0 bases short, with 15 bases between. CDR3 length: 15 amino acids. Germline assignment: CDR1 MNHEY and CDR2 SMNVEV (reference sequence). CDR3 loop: CASRRGWESSYEQYF. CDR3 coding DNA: TGTGCCAGCAGACGAGGGTGGGAGAGCTCCTACGAGCAGTACTTC.

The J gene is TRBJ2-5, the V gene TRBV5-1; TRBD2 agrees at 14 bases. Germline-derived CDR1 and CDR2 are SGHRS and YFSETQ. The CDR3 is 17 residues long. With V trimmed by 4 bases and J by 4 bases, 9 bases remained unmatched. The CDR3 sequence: CASSIGTSGRVPETQYF. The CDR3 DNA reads TGCGCCAGCAGCATCGGGACTAGCGGGAGAGTCCCAGAGACCCAGTACTTC.

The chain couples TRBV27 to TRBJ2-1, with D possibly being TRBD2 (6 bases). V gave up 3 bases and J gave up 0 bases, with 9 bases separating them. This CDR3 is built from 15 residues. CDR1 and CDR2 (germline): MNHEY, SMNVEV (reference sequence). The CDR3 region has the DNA TGTGCCAGCAGTTTCTGGCGGGGCTCCTACAATGAGCAGTTCTTC. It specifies CASSFWRGSYNEQFF.

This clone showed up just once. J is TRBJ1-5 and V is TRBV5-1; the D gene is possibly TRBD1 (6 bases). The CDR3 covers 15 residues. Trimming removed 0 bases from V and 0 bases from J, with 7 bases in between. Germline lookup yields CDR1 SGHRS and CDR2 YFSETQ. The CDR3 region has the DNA TGCGCCAGCAGCTTGGGGACAGCTAGCAATCAGCCCCAGCATTTT. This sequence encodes CASSLGTASNQPQHF.

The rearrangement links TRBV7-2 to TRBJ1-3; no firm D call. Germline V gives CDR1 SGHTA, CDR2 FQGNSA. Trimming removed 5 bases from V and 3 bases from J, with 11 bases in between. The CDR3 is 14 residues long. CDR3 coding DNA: TGTGCCAGCAGCCCGGGAGTCGGTGGAAACACCATATATTTT. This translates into CASSPGVGGNTIYF.

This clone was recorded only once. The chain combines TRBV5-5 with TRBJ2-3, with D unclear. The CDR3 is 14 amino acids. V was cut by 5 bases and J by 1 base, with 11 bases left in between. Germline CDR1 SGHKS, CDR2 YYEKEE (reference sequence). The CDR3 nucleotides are TGTGCCAGCAGATGGATAAAGGGCACAGATACGCAGTATTTT. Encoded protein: CASRWIKGTDTQYF.

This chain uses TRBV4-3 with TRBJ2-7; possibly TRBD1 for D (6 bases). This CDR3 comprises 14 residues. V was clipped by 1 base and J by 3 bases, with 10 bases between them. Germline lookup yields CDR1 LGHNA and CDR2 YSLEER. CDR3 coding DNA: TGCGCCAGCAGCCAAGGCCAGGGGATCTACGAGCAGTACTTC. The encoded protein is CASSQGQGIYEQYF.

In DNA form, the CDR3 reads TGTGCCAGCAGCAACCCCCAGGGGCTCGGGGAGCTGTTTTTT. Protein: CASSNPQGLGELFF. This chain links TRBV11-2 with TRBJ2-2; D perhaps matches TRBD1 (6 bases). CDR1 SGHAT and CDR2 FQNNGV come from the germline V gene. The CDR3 is 14 amino acids. V lost 5 bases, J lost 7 bases, and 14 bases lay in between.

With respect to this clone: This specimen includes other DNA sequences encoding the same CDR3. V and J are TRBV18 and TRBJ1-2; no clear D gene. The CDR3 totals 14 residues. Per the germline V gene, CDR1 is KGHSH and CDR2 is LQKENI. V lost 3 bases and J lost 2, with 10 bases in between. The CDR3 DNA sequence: TGTGCCAGCTCACCTGGCCGGGGAAACTATGGCTACACCTTC. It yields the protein CASSPGRGNYGYTF.

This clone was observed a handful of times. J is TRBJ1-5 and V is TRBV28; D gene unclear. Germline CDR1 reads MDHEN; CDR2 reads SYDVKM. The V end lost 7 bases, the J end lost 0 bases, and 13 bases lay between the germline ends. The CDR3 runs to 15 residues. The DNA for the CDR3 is TGTGCCAGCAAGCCAGGAGACTATAGCAATCAGCCCCAGCATTTT. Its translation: CASKPGDYSNQPQHF.

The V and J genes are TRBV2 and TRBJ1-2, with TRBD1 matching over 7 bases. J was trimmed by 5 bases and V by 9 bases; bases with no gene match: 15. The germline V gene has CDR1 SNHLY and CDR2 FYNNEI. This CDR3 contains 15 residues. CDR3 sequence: CARSYRGPTLYGYTF. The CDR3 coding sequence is TGTGCCAGAAGCTACAGGGGCCCCACTTTGTATGGCTACACCTTC.

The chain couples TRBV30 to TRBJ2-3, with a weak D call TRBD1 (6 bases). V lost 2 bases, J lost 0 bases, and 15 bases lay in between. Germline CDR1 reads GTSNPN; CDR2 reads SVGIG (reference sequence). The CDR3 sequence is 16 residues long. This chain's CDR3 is CAWSPRQDSSTDTQYF. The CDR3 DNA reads TGTGCCTGGAGTCCAAGACAGGACTCTAGCACAGATACGCAGTATTTT.

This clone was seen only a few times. The CDR3 spells CASSLSVPSTEAFF. The CDR3 DNA follows: TGTGCCAGCAGCTTGAGCGTCCCCAGCACTGAAGCTTTCTTT. The chain has TRBV5-6 and TRBJ1-1; no clear D. V was shortened by 1 base and J by 4 bases, with 11 bases between the two germline ends. The CDR3 length is 14 residues. CDR1 is SGHDT and CDR2 is YYEEEE in the germline V gene.

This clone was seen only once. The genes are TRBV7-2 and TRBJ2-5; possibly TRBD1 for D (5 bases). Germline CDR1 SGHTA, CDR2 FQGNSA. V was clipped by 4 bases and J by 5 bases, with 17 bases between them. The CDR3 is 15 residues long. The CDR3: CASSYARLGRETQYF. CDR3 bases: TGTGCCAGCAGCTACGCCCGCTTGGGGCGGGAGACCCAGTACTTC.